This entry concerns a single T cell receptor (beta chain). The antigen is not known. The junction does not match germline at one end; this may be a read error. Distinct nucleotide sequences in the sample also encode this CDR3. The CDR3 runs 15 residues. Germline V gene data show CDR1 as SGDLS and CDR2 as YYNGEE. This entry is derived from a study of cytomegalovirus exposure and HLA in healthy donors. Across the study: Earlier, some 170 million T cells were analyzed, and approximately 110 million unique TCR beta sequences were found among them. Notes on the study in general: A later analysis reportedly found that, within productive TCRs, an Asian-associated ancestry cluster had fewer N-insertions than the mean observed across the approximately 670 donors.

The PCR had 60 Vbeta and 13 Jbeta primers. Generated by immunoSEQ multiplex PCR, the TCRdb table keeps only in-frame clones and is missing some. The table lists around 90,000 clones, roughly 67% of them singletons. Sequencing was done on a sample of PBMCs. The chain employs TRBV9 and TRBJ1-6; 7 bases are a match to TRBD1. This receptor was obtained from a human donor in good health. The CDR3 loop reads CASSVEGDRNSPLHF. CDR3 coding DNA: TGCGCCAGCAGCGTAGAGGGGGACAGAAATTCACCCCTCCACTTT.